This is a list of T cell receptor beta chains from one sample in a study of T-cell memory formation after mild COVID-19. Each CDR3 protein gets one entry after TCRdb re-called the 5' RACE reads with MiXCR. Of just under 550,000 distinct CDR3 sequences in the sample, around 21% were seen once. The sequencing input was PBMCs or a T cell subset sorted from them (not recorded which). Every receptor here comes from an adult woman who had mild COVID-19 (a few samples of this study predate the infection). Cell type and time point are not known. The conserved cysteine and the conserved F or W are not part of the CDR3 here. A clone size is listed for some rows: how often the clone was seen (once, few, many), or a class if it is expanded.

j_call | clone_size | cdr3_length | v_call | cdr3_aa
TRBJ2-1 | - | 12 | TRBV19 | ASKAEMTYNEQF
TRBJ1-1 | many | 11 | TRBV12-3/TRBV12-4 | ATSPTPNTEAF
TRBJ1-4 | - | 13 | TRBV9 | ASSVAAGHGEKLF
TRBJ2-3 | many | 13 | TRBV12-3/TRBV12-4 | ASSPRGASTDTQY
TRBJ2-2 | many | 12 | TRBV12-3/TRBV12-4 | ASSSLGVAGELF
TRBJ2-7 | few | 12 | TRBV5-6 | ASSLLRQPVEQY
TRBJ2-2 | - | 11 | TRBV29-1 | SVARGQGGELF
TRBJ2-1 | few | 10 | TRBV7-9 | ASRLADNEQF
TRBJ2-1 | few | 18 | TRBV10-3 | AISEFFRSPTSGTYNEQF
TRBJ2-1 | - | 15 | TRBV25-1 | ASSERRRGSSYNEQF
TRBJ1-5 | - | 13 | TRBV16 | ASSPTGRGNQPQH
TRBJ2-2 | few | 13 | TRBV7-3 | ASTHSGGNTGELF
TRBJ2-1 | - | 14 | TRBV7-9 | ASSLGGGRALHEQF
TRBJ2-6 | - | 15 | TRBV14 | ASSPGTVLTGANVLT
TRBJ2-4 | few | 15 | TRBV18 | ASSPWGGQTAKNIQY
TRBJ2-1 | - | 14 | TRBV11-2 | ASSLDRGHGINEQF
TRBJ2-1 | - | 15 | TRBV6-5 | ASSWEAGRVSYNEQF
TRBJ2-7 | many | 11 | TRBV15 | ATSRSVSYEQY
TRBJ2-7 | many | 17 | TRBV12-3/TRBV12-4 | ASTSFFTQGQGASYEQY
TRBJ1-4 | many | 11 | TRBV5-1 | ASSFQGGEKLF
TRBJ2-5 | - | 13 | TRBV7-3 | ASSPGGGVQETQY
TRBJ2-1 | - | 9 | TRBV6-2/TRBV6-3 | ASWTGNEQF
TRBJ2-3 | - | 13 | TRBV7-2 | ASSLGRLRTDTQY
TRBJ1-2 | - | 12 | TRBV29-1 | SVDRGLGNYGYT
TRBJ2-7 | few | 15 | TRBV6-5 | ASSYPSITGGSYEQY
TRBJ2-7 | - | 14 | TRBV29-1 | SVEGVGLAGRYEQY
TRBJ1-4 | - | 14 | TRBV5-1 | ASSLSPGQPNEKLF
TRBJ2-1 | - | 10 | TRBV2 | ASSTNYNEQF
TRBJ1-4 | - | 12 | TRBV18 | ASSPAARNEKLF
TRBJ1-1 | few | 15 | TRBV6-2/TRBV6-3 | ASSTLGTGLWWTEAF
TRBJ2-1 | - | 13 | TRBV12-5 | ASGPWGYSGNEQF
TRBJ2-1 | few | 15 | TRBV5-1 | ASSPKTLAGPSNEQF
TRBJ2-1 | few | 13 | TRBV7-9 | ASSLHGPRGNEQF
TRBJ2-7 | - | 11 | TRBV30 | AWATGITYEQY
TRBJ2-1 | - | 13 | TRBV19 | ASSVTSGIGGEQF
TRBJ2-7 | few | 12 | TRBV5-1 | ASSDRTGSYEQY
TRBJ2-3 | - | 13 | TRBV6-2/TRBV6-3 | ATPTSGRSTDTQY